In this sample, the clone carrying this T cell receptor beta chain turned up a few times. Its antigen is as yet unknown. The entry originates in a study of T cells in Graves' hyperthyroidism and ophthalmopathy. Study background: Peripheral blood sampling occurred at initial diagnosis, before any treatment. The study, taken as a whole, reports: Progression to ophthalmopathy was predicted a median of approximately seven months early.

The source material, RNA transcripts, was used to amplify TCR beta CDR3 regions. A set of HTBI primers served as the primers for a first-round RT-PCR of the TCR CDR3. TCRdb fed the multiplex PCR reads into MiXCR, producing one record per CDR3 protein. The sample includes 300,000 to 350,000 distinct CDR3 sequences, 16% of them seen just once. The V gene end was trimmed by 5 bases and the J gene end by 4 bases; junction bases not matched to a gene: 5. The CDR3 has 16 residues. Germline V gives CDR1 SEHNR, CDR2 FQNEAQ (reference sequence). The patients, who ranged from 18 to 65 in age, presented with newly diagnosed hyperthyroidism lasting under 2 months.

Sequencing was carried out using blood. The origin of this receptor is a man aged 30 to 39 with Graves' hyperthyroidism. This chain joins TRBV7-9 and TRBJ2-1; 13 bases are a match to TRBD2. The CDR3 protein is CASSLGLAGPYNEQFF. The CDR3 bases are TGTGCCAGCAGCCTGGGACTAGCGGGACCATACAATGAGCAGTTCTTC.